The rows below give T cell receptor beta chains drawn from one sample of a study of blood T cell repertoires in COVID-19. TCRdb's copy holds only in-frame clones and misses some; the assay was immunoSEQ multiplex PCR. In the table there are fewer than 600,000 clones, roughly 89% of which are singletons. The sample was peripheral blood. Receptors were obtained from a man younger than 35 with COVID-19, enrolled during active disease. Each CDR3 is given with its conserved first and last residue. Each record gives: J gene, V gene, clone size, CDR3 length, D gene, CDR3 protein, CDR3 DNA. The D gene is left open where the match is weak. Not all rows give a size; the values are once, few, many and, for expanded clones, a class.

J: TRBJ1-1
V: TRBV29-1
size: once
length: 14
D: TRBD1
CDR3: CSVGQGIRNTEAFF
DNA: TGCAGCGTGGGACAGGGGATCAGGAACACTGAAGCTTTCTTT

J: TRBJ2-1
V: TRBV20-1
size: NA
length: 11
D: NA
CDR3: CSAPPCQEQFF
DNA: TGCAGTGCTCCCCCCTGCCAGGAGCAGTTCTTC

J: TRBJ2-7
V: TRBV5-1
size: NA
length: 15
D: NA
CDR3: CASYDSAGSSGEQYF
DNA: TGCGCCAGCTATGACTCTGCGGGCTCCAGTGGCGAGCAGTACTTC

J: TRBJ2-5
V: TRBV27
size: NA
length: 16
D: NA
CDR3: CASSLYSQGGGETQYF
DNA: TGTGCCAGCAGTTTATACTCCCAGGGGGGCGGGGAGACCCAGTACTTC

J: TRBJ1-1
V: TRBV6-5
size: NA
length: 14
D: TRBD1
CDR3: CASGSRGRSTEAFF
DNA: TGTGCCAGCGGTAGCAGGGGGCGATCAACTGAAGCTTTCTTT

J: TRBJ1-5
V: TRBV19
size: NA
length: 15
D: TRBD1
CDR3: CATSFPGQGNQPQHF
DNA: TGTGCCACTTCTTTCCCGGGACAGGGTAATCAGCCCCAGCATTTT

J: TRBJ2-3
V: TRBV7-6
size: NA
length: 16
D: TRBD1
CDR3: CASSLAPGTDTDTQYF
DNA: TGTGCCAGCAGCTTAGCGCCGGGGACAGACACAGATACGCAGTATTTT

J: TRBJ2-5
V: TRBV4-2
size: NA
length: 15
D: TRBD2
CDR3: CASSQVSGGPETQYF
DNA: TGTGCCAGCAGCCAAGTTAGCGGGGGGCCAGAGACCCAGTACTTC

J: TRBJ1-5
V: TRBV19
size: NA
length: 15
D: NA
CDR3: CASSMGGRSNQPQHF
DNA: TGTGCCAGTAGTATGGGCGGGAGGAGCAATCAGCCCCAGCATTTT

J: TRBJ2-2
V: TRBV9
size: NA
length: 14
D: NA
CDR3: CASSLGQTTGELFF
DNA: TGTGCCAGCAGCCTAGGACAGACCACCGGGGAGCTGTTTTTT

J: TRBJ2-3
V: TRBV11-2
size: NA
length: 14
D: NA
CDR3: CASSFFPSTDTQYF
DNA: TGTGCCAGCAGCTTCTTCCCCTCTACAGATACGCAGTATTTT

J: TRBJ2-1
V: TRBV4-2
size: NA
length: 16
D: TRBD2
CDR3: CASSPHRRGGFDEQFF
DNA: TGTGCCAGCAGCCCGCACCGGCGGGGGGGCTTCGATGAGCAGTTCTTC

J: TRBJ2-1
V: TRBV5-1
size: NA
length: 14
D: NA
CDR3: CASSFDSPYNEQFF
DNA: TGCGCCAGCAGCTTTGACAGTCCCTACAATGAGCAGTTCTTC

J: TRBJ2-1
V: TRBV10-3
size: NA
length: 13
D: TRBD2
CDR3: CAIEAGGDNEQFF
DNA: TGTGCCATCGAAGCGGGAGGGGATAATGAGCAGTTCTTC

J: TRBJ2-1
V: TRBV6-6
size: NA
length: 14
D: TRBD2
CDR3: CASGAGGTYNEQFF
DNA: TGTGCCAGCGGAGCGGGGGGGACCTACAATGAGCAGTTCTTC

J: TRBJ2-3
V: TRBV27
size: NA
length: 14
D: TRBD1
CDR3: CASKGTANTDTQYF
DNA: TGTGCCAGCAAGGGGACAGCCAACACAGATACGCAGTATTTT

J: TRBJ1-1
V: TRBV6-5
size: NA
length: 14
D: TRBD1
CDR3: CASRRQGPNTEAFF
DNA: TGTGCCAGCAGGCGACAGGGCCCGAACACTGAAGCTTTCTTT

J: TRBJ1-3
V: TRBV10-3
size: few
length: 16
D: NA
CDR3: CAISESQANSGNTIYF
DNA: TGTGCCATCAGTGAGTCGCAGGCTAACTCTGGAAACACCATATATTTT

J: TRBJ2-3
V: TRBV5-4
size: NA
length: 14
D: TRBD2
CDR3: CASNVAGGLNTQYF
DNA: TGTGCCAGCAACGTAGCGGGGGGGCTAAATACGCAGTATTTT

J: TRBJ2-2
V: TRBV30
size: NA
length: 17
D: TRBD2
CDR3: CAWSRTSGSRLAGELFF
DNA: TGTGCCTGGAGCCGGACTAGCGGGAGCCGGTTGGCCGGGGAGCTGTTTTTT

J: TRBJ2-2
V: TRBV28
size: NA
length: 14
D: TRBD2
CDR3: CASRIAGDTGELFF
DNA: TGTGCCAGCAGGATAGCGGGAGACACCGGGGAGCTGTTTTTT

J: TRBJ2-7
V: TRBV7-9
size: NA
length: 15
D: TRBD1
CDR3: CASSGGTGGSGEQYF
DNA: TGTGCCAGCAGCGGGGGGACAGGAGGATCTGGGGAGCAGTACTTC

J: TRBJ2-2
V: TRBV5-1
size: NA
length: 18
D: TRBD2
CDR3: CASSLVQTSDWATGELFF
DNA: TGCGCCAGCAGCTTGGTCCAGACTAGCGATTGGGCCACCGGGGAGCTGTTTTTT

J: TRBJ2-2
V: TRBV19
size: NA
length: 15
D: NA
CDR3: CASSIGRSITGELFF
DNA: TGTGCCAGTAGTATTGGGAGGAGTATCACCGGGGAGCTGTTTTTT

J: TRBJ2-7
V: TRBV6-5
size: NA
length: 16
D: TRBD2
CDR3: CASSFSASGSQYEQYF
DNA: TGTGCCAGCAGTTTCTCGGCTAGCGGGAGTCAATACGAGCAGTACTTC

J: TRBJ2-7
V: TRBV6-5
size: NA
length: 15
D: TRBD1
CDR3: CASAPDRERDYEQYF
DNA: TGTGCCAGCGCACCGGACAGGGAACGGGATTACGAGCAGTACTTC

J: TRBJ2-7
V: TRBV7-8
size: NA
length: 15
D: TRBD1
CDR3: CASSRDRANSYEQYF
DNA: TGTGCCAGCAGCCGGGACAGGGCTAACTCCTACGAGCAGTACTTC

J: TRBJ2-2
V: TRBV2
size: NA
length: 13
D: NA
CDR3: CASSEGNTGELFF
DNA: TGTGCCAGTAGCGAGGGCAACACCGGGGAGCTGTTTTTT

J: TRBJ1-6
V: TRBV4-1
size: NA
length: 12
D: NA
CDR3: CASSDSAGSLHF
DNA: TGCGCCAGCAGCGACTCTGCGGGGTCCCTCCACTTT

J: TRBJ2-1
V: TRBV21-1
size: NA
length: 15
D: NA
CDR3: CASSSAGGAYNEQFF
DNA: TGTGCCAGCAGCTCCGCGGGAGGAGCCTACAATGAGCAGTTCTTC

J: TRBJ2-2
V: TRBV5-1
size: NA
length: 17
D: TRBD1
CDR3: CASSPYLQGANTGELFF
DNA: TGCGCCAGCAGCCCGTACCTACAGGGGGCGAACACCGGGGAGCTGTTTTTT

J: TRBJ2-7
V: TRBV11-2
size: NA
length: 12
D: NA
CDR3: CASSPEDYEQYF
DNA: TGTGCCAGCAGCCCTGAGGACTACGAGCAGTACTTC

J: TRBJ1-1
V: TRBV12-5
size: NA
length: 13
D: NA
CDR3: CASGPRDGTEAFF
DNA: TGTGCTAGTGGTCCCAGGGATGGCACTGAAGCTTTCTTT

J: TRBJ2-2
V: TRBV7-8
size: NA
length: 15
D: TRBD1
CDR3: CASSRQGAATGELFF
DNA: TGTGCCAGCAGCCGACAGGGGGCTGCCACCGGGGAGCTGTTTTTT

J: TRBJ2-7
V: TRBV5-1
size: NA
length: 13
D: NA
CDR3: CASSSSGIYEQYF
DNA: TGCGCCAGCAGCTCCAGCGGAATTTACGAGCAGTACTTC

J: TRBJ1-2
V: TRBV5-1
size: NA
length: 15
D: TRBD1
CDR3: CASSFSWDRNGGYTF
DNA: TGCGCCAGCAGCTTTTCCTGGGACAGGAACGGAGGCTACACCTTC

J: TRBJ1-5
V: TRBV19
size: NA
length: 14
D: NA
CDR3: CASSLRAANQPQHF
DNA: TGTGCCAGTAGTTTGCGGGCAGCTAATCAGCCCCAGCATTTT

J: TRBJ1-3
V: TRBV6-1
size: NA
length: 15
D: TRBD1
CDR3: CASSESGTGGNTIYF
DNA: TGTGCCAGCAGTGAATCGGGGACAGGGGGAAACACCATATATTTT

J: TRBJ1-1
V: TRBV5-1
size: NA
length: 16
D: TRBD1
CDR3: CASSLGGQGEGTEAFF
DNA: TGCGCCAGCAGCTTGGGCGGACAGGGGGAAGGCACTGAAGCTTTCTTT

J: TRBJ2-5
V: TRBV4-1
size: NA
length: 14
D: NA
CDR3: CASSQRGRGETQYF
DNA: TGCGCCAGCAGCCAAAGGGGGAGGGGCGAGACCCAGTACTTC